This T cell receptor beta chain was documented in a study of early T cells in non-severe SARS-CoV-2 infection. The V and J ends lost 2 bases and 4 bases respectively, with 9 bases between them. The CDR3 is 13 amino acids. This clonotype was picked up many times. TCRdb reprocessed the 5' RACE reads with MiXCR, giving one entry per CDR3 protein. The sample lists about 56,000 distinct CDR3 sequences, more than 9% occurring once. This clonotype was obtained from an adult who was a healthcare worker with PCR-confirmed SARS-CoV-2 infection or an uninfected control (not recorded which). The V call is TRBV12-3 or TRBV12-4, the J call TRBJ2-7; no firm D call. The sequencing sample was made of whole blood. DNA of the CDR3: TGTGCCAGCAGTTTATCGAACGGGTACGAGCAGTACTTC. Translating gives CASSLSNGYEQYF.